This T cell receptor (beta chain) was obtained from a study of blood T cell repertoires in COVID-19. Under the authors' procedure: Amplifying reference gene primers gave estimates of nucleated cell counts. Produced via immunoSEQ multiplex PCR; TCRdb's table is partial and in-frame only. Clonal size and the V and J genes are those of that table, whereas D and trimming came from the DNA. This sample yields about 120,000 clones, of which approximately 85% are seen a single time; roughly 11% belongs to the top ten. Germline-derived CDR1 and CDR2 are MDHEN and SYDVKM. This CDR3 is 12 amino acids long. Deletions cut 2 bases from V and 9 bases from J, with 10 bases between.

The rearrangement uses TRBV28 and TRBJ1-2; no clear D. The TCR comes from a man older than 75 with acute or convalescent COVID-19. The sample consisted of peripheral blood. CDR3 nucleotides: TGTGCCAGCAGTTTACGAACCGGGAGCTACACCTTC. Its translation: CASSLRTGSYTF.